This TCR beta chain was found in a study of CD8 T cells in Susac syndrome. Germline V gene sequence: CDR1 SGHTA, CDR2 FQGNSA. V gave up 6 bases and J gave up 5 bases, with 13 bases separating them. CDR3 length equals 14 residues. The RNA, roughly 0.5 to 1 ug, was put through reverse transcription using random hexamers. It was immunoSEQ multiplex PCR that amplified TCR beta CDR3 across 54 Vbeta and 13 Jbeta. TCRdb itself ran the immunoSEQ multiplex PCR reads through MiXCR, one entry per CDR3 protein. This table has fewer than 85,000 distinct CDR3 sequences, approximately 93% appearing once. To note about this clonotype: Its antigen is not known.

Findings and caveats of the study: Within total CD8+ repertoires, sixteen Susac-specific public clones were found, and within CD8+ TEMRA repertoires, several.

This sequence originates from a human donor with Susac syndrome. V is TRBV7-2 and J is TRBJ2-2; D not certain. The sample consisted of CD8+ T cells from PBMCs. The CDR3: CASRPPGGTGELFF. CDR3 nucleotides: TGTGCCAGCAGGCCCCCCGGCGGAACCGGGGAGCTGTTTTTT.